The 31 T cell receptor beta chains given below trace back to one sample, sequenced in a study of neurological immune-mediated disorders. One entry per CDR3 protein results from TCRdb running MiXCR on the 5' RACE reads. The sample includes fewer than 85,000 distinct CDR3 sequences, under 5.5% of them seen just once. The sample comprised PBMCs. Receptors originate from a woman between 65 and 79 years old with multiple sclerosis.

This clonotype was found a few times. V usage is TRBV9 and J usage is TRBJ1-1; D is unclear. Looked up from germline, CDR1 is SGDLS and CDR2 is YYNGEE. The CDR3 contains 13 residues. Trimming stripped 4 bases from V and 11 bases from J, with 18 bases between. The CDR3 DNA reads TGTGCCAGCAGCCCCCTGGAGCGGGCTAGGGCTTTCTTT. Translation: CASSPLERARAFF.

This clonotype was seen many times. The V and J genes are TRBV7-2 and TRBJ2-1; 9 bases line up with TRBD2. The CDR3 has 17 residues. V trimming: 1 base; J trimming: 7 bases; junction bases outside the gene matches: 11. Germline V gene sequence: CDR1 SGHTA, CDR2 FQGNSA. CDR3 in amino acids: CASSLVGWGLAQNEQFF. CDR3 sequence (DNA): TGTGCCAGCAGCTTAGTGGGGTGGGGACTAGCCCAAAATGAGCAGTTCTTC.

Many counts were recorded for this clonotype. The chain combines TRBV5-1 with TRBJ1-1; D remains ambiguous. This CDR3 region has 13 residues. Germline V gene lookup returns CDR1 SGHRS and CDR2 YFSETQ. V was pared by 0 bases and J by 4 bases, with 7 bases between. This CDR3 is CASSLERVTEAFF. The CDR3 nucleotides read TGCGCCAGCAGCTTGGAGCGTGTCACTGAAGCTTTCTTT.

This clonotype was detected ten times or more. This chain joins TRBV4-3 and TRBJ2-7; D is ambiguous. The CDR3 runs to 15 residues. CDR1 LGHNA and CDR2 YSLEER come from the germline V gene. Deletions cut 5 bases from V and 2 bases from J, with 16 bases between. The CDR3 coding sequence is TGCGCCAGCAGCGAATCGGGTCTAGTCCCCTACGAGCAGTACTTC. Its translation is CASSESGLVPYEQYF.

In this sample, this clonotype turned up many times. The rearrangement links TRBV3-1 to TRBJ2-1, with 10 bases matching TRBD2. J was trimmed by 0 bases and V by 0 bases; bases with no gene match: 14. Germline CDR1 and CDR2: LGHDT and YNNKEL (reference sequence). The CDR3 has 21 amino acids. The CDR3 DNA reads TGTGCCAGCAGCCAAGATCTGCCTAGCGGGAGTAGAGTTAGCTCCTACAATGAGCAGTTCTTC. As protein: CASSQDLPSGSRVSSYNEQFF.

This clonotype was seen many times. This sequence joins TRBV15 and TRBJ2-7, with D perhaps matching TRBD2 (5 bases). Germline values: CDR1 LNHNV, CDR2 YYDKDF (reference sequence). There are 15 residues in the CDR3. Trimming took 1 base from V and 1 from J, leaving 11 bases between them. The CDR3 region has the DNA TGTGCCACCAGCAGAGCGGGGAAACGGTCCTACGAGCAGTACTTC. It yields the protein CATSRAGKRSYEQYF.

This clonotype has ten or more counts. The chain uses TRBV29-1 and TRBJ1-2, with TRBD1 identical over 8 bases. V was pared by 5 bases and J by 6 bases, with 11 bases of the junction left unmatched. CDR1 is SQVTM and CDR2 is ANQGSEA in the germline V gene. The CDR3 has 14 residues. The CDR3 DNA reads as TGCAGCGTTCTTATGGACAGGGAGTTTAATGGCTACACCTTC. The encoded protein is CSVLMDREFNGYTF. Full variable domain (remainder filled in from reference TRBV29-1 and TRBJ1-2): SAVISQKPSRDICQRGTSLTIQCQVDSQVTMMFWYRQQPGQSLTLIATANQGSEATYESGFVIDKFPISRPNLTFSTLTVSNMSPEDSSIYLCSVLMDREFNGYTFGSGTRLTVV.

In its sample, this clonotype was seen many times. The chain has TRBV20-1 and TRBJ2-5, with 7 bases aligning to TRBD2. This CDR3 has 15 amino acids. Germline trimming cut 6 bases from V and 6 bases from J; bases unmatched to any gene: 16. Germline V gene data show CDR1 as DFQATT and CDR2 as SNEGSKA (reference sequence). As DNA, the CDR3 is TGCAGTGCCTTAGCGGGTGGTGCAGGGCACAAGACCCAGTACTTC. Protein sequence: CSALAGGAGHKTQYF.

This clonotype came up many times. The chain employs TRBV10-3 and TRBJ2-2; TRBD1 might be the D (6 bases). The germline V and J ends were trimmed by 9 bases and 4 bases, with 15 bases remaining between them. The CDR3 is 14 residues long. From germline, CDR1 is ENHRY and CDR2 SYGVKD. The CDR3, as DNA: TGTGCCATTCATACAGGGCCCGGCACCGGGGAGCTGTTTTTT. Its translation is CAIHTGPGTGELFF.

This clonotype was seen many times. This chain uses TRBV20-1 with TRBJ2-1; the D gene is possibly TRBD2 (6 bases). The CDR3 is made up of 20 amino acids. Germline V gene lookup returns CDR1 DFQATT and CDR2 SNEGSKA (reference sequence). The V gene lost 0 bases and the J gene lost 2 bases, with 26 bases spanning the gap. This CDR3 reads CSARDPPSLYSGATYNEQFF. CDR3 in DNA: TGCAGTGCTAGAGACCCGCCTTCTCTATATAGCGGAGCAACCTACAATGAGCAGTTCTTC.

This clonotype was detected ten times or more. This chain uses TRBV12-3 or TRBV12-4 with TRBJ2-7, with 8 bases fitting TRBD1. With 5 bases clipped from V and 3 bases from J, the junction kept 3 bases outside the gene matches. This CDR3 region has 13 residues. The CDR3 loop reads CASSLDRDYEQYF. The CDR3 nucleotides are TGTGCCAGCAGTCTGGACAGGGACTACGAGCAGTACTTC.

This clonotype was observed at least ten times. The chain links TRBV6-5 to TRBJ2-1, with D possibly called TRBD1 or TRBD2 (5 bases each). V was pared by 2 bases and J by 7 bases, with 15 bases between. Per the germline V gene, CDR1 is MNHEY and CDR2 is SVGAGI. The CDR3 runs to 15 residues. CDR3 region: CASSYVGGVSNEQFF. The CDR3 DNA reads as TGTGCCAGCAGTTACGTTGGGGGAGTGAGTAATGAGCAGTTCTTC.

The sample holds many counts of this clonotype. The chain is built from TRBV6-2 or TRBV6-3 and TRBJ2-1; 11 positions agree with TRBD2. The CDR3 consists of 16 residues. Germline-derived CDR1 and CDR2 are MNHEY and SVGEGT. With 0 bases clipped from V and 8 bases from J, the junction kept 6 bases outside the gene matches. The CDR3 sequence: CASSYSKLAGVDEQFF. As DNA, the CDR3 is TGTGCCAGCAGTTACTCGAAACTAGCGGGAGTAGATGAGCAGTTCTTC.

This clonotype showed up many times. This chain uses TRBV10-3 with TRBJ2-3; D not certain. Between the trimmed V and J ends, which lost 10 bases and 3 bases, there was a span of 17 bases. Germline CDR1 ENHRY, CDR2 SYGVKD. The CDR3 contains 14 residues. The CDR3 here is CATRIAGETDTQYF. The CDR3 region has the DNA TGTGCCACCCGGATAGCAGGAGAAACAGATACGCAGTATTTT.

This clonotype came up many times. The chain uses TRBV5-1 and TRBJ1-1; D remains unclear. Germline V gene sequence: CDR1 SGHRS, CDR2 YFSETQ. Trimming took 2 bases from V and 1 from J, leaving 6 bases between them. The CDR3 sequence is 13 residues long. CDR3 coding DNA: TGCGCCAGCAGCTTCGTCGAGAACACTGAAGCTTTCTTT. This encodes CASSFVENTEAFF.

The table lists this clonotype with many counts. V gene TRBV6-1 combines with J gene TRBJ2-7, with D unclear. Germline CDR1 reads MNHNS; CDR2 reads SASEGT. CDR3 length: 13 amino acids. The V end lost 4 bases, the J end lost 2 bases, and 9 bases lay between the germline ends. The CDR3 coding sequence is TGTGCCAGCAGTGTGCGTCTCCCCTACGAGCAGTACTTC. This gives the protein CASSVRLPYEQYF.

This clonotype was observed at least ten times. The chain couples TRBV12-3 or TRBV12-4 to TRBJ2-6, with D tentatively TRBD1 (6 bases). The CDR3 extends over 14 amino acids. V lost 7 bases, J lost 3 bases, and 10 bases lay in between. In DNA, the CDR3 is TGTGCCAGCAAAGGGGGTAGTGGGGCCAACGTCCTGACTTTC. Amino acid sequence: CASKGGSGANVLTF.

The chain links TRBV2 to TRBJ1-4; D not resolved. V was pared by 8 bases and J by 0 bases, with 7 bases between. The CDR3 loop spans 13 amino acids. From germline, CDR1 is SNHLY and CDR2 FYNNEI. DNA of the CDR3: TGTGCCAGCGGTAGGGCAACTAATGAAAAACTGTTTTTT. Protein product: CASGRATNEKLFF.

This clonotype was seen a handful of times. V usage is TRBV19 and J usage is TRBJ1-5, with 9 bases matching TRBD1. Trimming cost V 5 bases and J 0 bases; bases outside gene matches: 11. Germline values: CDR1 LNHDA, CDR2 SQIVND (reference sequence). The CDR3 is 18 amino acids. DNA for the CDR3: TGTGCCAGTAGTGCCGGGACAGGGAACGTGGGTAGCAATCAGCCCCAGCATTTT. Its translation is CASSAGTGNVGSNQPQHF. Looking up the rest from reference TRBV19 and TRBJ1-5 gives the full variable domain: DGGITQSPKYLFRKEGQNVTLSCEQNLNHDAMYWYRQDPGQGLRLIYYSQIVNDFQKGDIAEGYSVSREKKESFPLTVTSAQKNPTAFYLCASSAGTGNVGSNQPQHFGDGTRLSIL.

This clonotype was recorded at least ten times. The chain carries TRBV6-2 or TRBV6-3 and TRBJ1-1, with D unresolved. CDR3 length equals 16 residues. V was pared by 7 bases and J by 0 bases, with 18 bases between. Germline CDR1 is MNHEY and CDR2 is SVGEGT. The chain's CDR3 is CASTPGHSTLNTEAFF. The CDR3 DNA reads TGTGCCAGCACGCCCGGGCACTCGACCTTGAACACTGAAGCTTTCTTT.

This clonotype was observed at least ten times. The chain is built from TRBV20-1 and TRBJ2-3, with 8 bases aligning to TRBD1. The CDR3 extends over 15 amino acids. Germline V gene lookup returns CDR1 DFQATT and CDR2 SNEGSKA (reference sequence). The V gene end was trimmed by 4 bases and the J gene end by 2 bases; junction bases not matched to a gene: 8. The CDR3 DNA is TGCAGTGCTAATCCGGGACAGGCTTTCACAGATACGCAGTATTTT. Amino acids: CSANPGQAFTDTQYF.

This clonotype was observed many times. The rearrangement joins TRBV29-1 to TRBJ2-2; TRBD2 matches 11 bases. Germline V gives CDR1 SQVTM, CDR2 ANQGSEA. The CDR3 sequence is 18 residues long. Losses at the gene ends were 7 bases for V and 2 bases for J; bases not matched to a gene: 15. The CDR3 DNA follows: TGCAGCGCACGGGGAACCACTAGCGGGAGTGTTAACACCGGGGAGCTGTTTTTT. Amino acids: CSARGTTSGSVNTGELFF.

As concerns this clonotype: A read error may produce the germline difference seen at one junction end. The chain combines TRBV3-1 with TRBJ2-7, with a tentative D call TRBD1 (6 bases). The CDR3 length is 15 residues. Germline CDR1 LGHDT, CDR2 YNNKEL (reference sequence). CDR3 DNA sequence: TGCGCCAGCAGTCACGGACAGAGGGGATCCTACGAGCAGTACTTC. Translated, it gives CASSHGQRGSYEQYF.

In this sample, this clonotype turned up many times. The V call is TRBV20-1, the J call TRBJ2-7, with D possibly TRBD2 on 5 matching bases. Germline CDR1 reads DFQATT; CDR2 reads SNEGSKA (reference sequence). The CDR3 is made up of 15 amino acids. The ends were cut back, 3 bases at V and 0 bases at J, with 15 bases in the middle. CDR3 nucleotides: TGCAGTGCTAGTCAGGAGCGGTACCACTCCTACGAGCAGTACTTC. As protein: CSASQERYHSYEQYF.

The rearrangement uses TRBV7-8 and TRBJ2-1; D gene uncertain. Germline V lookup: CDR1 SGHVS, CDR2 FQNEAQ. The length of the CDR3 is 16 residues. V gave up 1 base and J gave up 4 bases, with 14 bases separating them. The CDR3: CASSLEVAEPYNEQFF. CDR3 coding DNA: TGTGCCAGCAGCTTAGAGGTGGCGGAACCTTACAATGAGCAGTTCTTC.

This clonotype has just a few counts. Germline is not matched at one junction end, which may reflect a read error. The chain joins TRBV20-1 to TRBJ1-1; possibly TRBD1 for D (5 bases). The CDR3 sequence is 13 residues long. The germline gives CDR1 DFQATT, CDR2 SNEGSKA (reference sequence). Here the CDR3 DNA reads TGCAGTGATAGAGATAGGGACGCCCGAGGAGCTTTCTTT. It is translated as CSDRDRDARGAFF.

This clonotype was counted at least ten times. V usage is TRBV6-5 and J usage is TRBJ1-2; no definite D call. CDR3 length: 13 amino acids. CDR1 is MNHEY and CDR2 is SVGAGI in the germline V gene. The germline V and J ends were trimmed by 5 bases and 11 bases, with 18 bases remaining between them. The CDR3 DNA is TGTGCCAGCAGTGGACCGGGTTACAGAAATTACACCTTC. Translated, it gives CASSGPGYRNYTF.

This chain links TRBV25-1 with TRBJ1-2; no firm D call. Germline CDR1 is MGHDK and CDR2 is SYGVNS. This CDR3 has 12 amino acids. Trimming pared 2 bases from V and 4 bases from J, leaving 5 bases between. The CDR3 coding sequence is TGTGCCAGCAGTGAAGTTACCTATGGCTACACCTTC. As protein: CASSEVTYGYTF.

Concerning this clonotype: A read error is possible here, since a much larger clone lies one base away. This chain joins TRBV5-8 and TRBJ1-2; maybe TRBD1 (5 bases). This CDR3 is built from 13 residues. Germline CDR1 SGHTS, CDR2 YDEGEE. The V end lost 7 bases, the J end lost 4 bases, and 14 bases lay between the germline ends. The CDR3 sequence: CASGDPRAYGYTF. As DNA, the CDR3 is TGTGCCAGCGGGGACCCTCGAGCCTATGGCTACACCTTC.

Ten or more counts support this clonotype. This rearrangement joins TRBV5-1 to TRBJ2-2; 7 nucleotides match TRBD1. V trimming: 2 bases; J trimming: 4 bases; junction bases outside the gene matches: 8. CDR3 length: 16 residues. CDR1 and CDR2 (germline): SGHRS, YFSETQ. CDR3 amino acids: CASSFGQGVTTGELFF. The CDR3 nucleotides are TGCGCCAGCAGCTTCGGGCAGGGGGTGACCACCGGGGAGCTGTTTTTT. Together with reference TRBV5-1 and TRBJ2-2, the CDR3 gives the full variable domain: KAGVTQTPRYLIKTRGQQVTLSCSPISGHRSVSWYQQTPGQGLQFLFEYFSETQRNKGNFPGRFSGRQFSNSRSEMNVSTLELGDSALYLCASSFGQGVTTGELFFGEGSRLTVL.

This clonotype was recorded many times. This chain uses TRBV20-1 with TRBJ2-1; 11 bases agree with TRBD2. Trimming took 3 bases from V and 7 from J; bases not matched to a gene: 11. Germline-derived CDR1 and CDR2 are DFQATT and SNEGSKA (reference sequence). CDR3 length: 16 residues. CDR3 bases: TGCAGTGCTAGGGAGTATCCGGGACTAGCGGTTAATGAGCAGTTCTTC. Translated, it gives CSAREYPGLAVNEQFF.